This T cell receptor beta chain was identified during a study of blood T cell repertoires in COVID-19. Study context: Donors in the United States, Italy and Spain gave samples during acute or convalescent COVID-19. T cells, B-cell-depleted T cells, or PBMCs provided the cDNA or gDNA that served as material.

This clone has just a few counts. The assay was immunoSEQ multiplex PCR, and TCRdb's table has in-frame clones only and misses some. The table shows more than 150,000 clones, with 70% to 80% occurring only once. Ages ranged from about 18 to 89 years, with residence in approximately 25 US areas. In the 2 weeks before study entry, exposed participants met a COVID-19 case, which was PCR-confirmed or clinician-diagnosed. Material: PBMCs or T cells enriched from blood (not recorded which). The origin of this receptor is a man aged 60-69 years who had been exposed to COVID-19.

This chain's CDR3 is CASSITLSYEQYF. The CDR3 DNA follows: TGTGCCAGCAGCATAACTCTTTCCTACGAGCAGTACTTC. The rearrangement links TRBV28 to TRBJ2-7; D gene unclear. V was pared by 6 bases and J by 1 base, with 10 bases between. The germline V gene encodes CDR1 MDHEN and CDR2 SYDVKM. This CDR3 region has 13 residues.